This is a list of T cell receptor beta chains from one sample in a study of naive and memory T cell subsets. TCRdb itself ran the UMI-ligation and nested PCR reads through MiXCR, one entry per CDR3 protein. The data hold roughly 130,000 distinct CDR3 sequences, with approximately 37% observed a single time. The sequencing input was central memory CD4+ T cells from blood. Every receptor here comes from a human donor in good health. Both conserved end residues are part of each CDR3. Each record gives: V gene, CDR3 length, J gene, D gene, clone size, CDR3 DNA, CDR3 protein. A D gene is named only where the DNA matches it firmly. Clone size is stated in some rows and not others, as once, few, many or a class when expanded.

V: TRBV5-1; length: 13; J: TRBJ2-7; D: TRBD2; size: few; DNA: TGCGCCAGCAGCGGGGACTACTCCTACGAGCAGTACTTC; CDR3: CASSGDYSYEQYF
V: TRBV6-6; length: 12; J: TRBJ2-3; D: TRBD1; size: -; DNA: TGTGCCACCGGACAGGCTAGAGATACGCAGTATTTT; CDR3: CATGQARDTQYF
V: TRBV28; length: 14; J: TRBJ2-1; D: -; size: few; DNA: TGTGCCAGCAGTTTATGGGGGGATCTGCGTGAGCAGTTCTTC; CDR3: CASSLWGDLREQFF
V: TRBV28; length: 15; J: TRBJ2-1; D: TRBD2; size: -; DNA: TGTGCCAGCAGTCTAGCGGGAGGGCCCGTCAATGAGCAGTTCTTC; CDR3: CASSLAGGPVNEQFF
V: TRBV10-3; length: 14; J: TRBJ2-7; D: TRBD2; size: -; DNA: TGTGCCATCAGTACGGGACTAGCGGCGTCGGTGCAGTACTTC; CDR3: CAISTGLAASVQYF
V: TRBV12-3/TRBV12-4; length: 11; J: TRBJ1-2; D: -; size: few; DNA: TGTGCCAGCAGTTTTTACTATGGCTACACCTTC; CDR3: CASSFYYGYTF
V: TRBV5-4; length: 21; J: TRBJ2-7; D: TRBD1; size: once; DNA: TGTGCCAGCAGCTTGCTTGCCTCCTCGGGACAGGGGGCCCGAGGGGTATACGAGCAGTACTTC; CDR3: CASSLLASSGQGARGVYEQYF
V: TRBV5-1; length: 15; J: TRBJ2-4; D: -; size: few; DNA: TGCGCCAGCAGCTCGGACAGTACAGCCAAAAACATTCAGTACTTC; CDR3: CASSSDSTAKNIQYF
V: TRBV20-1; length: 15; J: TRBJ2-1; D: -; size: -; DNA: TGCAGTGCAAGTAGCCCTAGCGTCTCCTACAATGAGCAGTTCTTC; CDR3: CSASSPSVSYNEQFF
V: TRBV3-1; length: 17; J: TRBJ1-2; D: -; size: -; DNA: TGTGCCAGCAGCCCACTTTCGGGGGCCGATCTTAACTATGGCTACACCTTC; CDR3: CASSPLSGADLNYGYTF
V: TRBV18; length: 13; J: TRBJ2-5; D: -; size: few; DNA: TGTGCCAGCTCGCCACAACTCCATGAGACCCAGTACTTC; CDR3: CASSPQLHETQYF
V: TRBV20-1; length: 16; J: TRBJ1-5; D: TRBD1; size: -; DNA: TGCAGTGCTAGAAACCGGGACAGGGGACACTATCAGCCCCAGCATTTT; CDR3: CSARNRDRGHYQPQHF
V: TRBV20-1; length: 16; J: TRBJ2-3; D: TRBD2; size: few; DNA: TGCAGTGCCCCCTTTCGGAGACTAGCGGTGGTAGATACGCAGTATTTT; CDR3: CSAPFRRLAVVDTQYF
V: TRBV9; length: 15; J: TRBJ2-2; D: -; size: -; DNA: TGTGCCAGCAGCGTAGATACATTCCCAACCGGGGAGCTGTTTTTT; CDR3: CASSVDTFPTGELFF
V: TRBV28; length: 11; J: TRBJ1-4; D: -; size: -; DNA: TGTGCCAGCAGCTCGACAAGAAAACTGTTTTTT; CDR3: CASSSTRKLFF
V: TRBV29-1; length: 13; J: TRBJ2-2; D: -; size: many; DNA: TGCAGCGTTTGGACAGAGGTGGACGGGGAGCTGTTTTTT; CDR3: CSVWTEVDGELFF
V: TRBV18; length: 14; J: TRBJ1-1; D: -; size: few; DNA: TGTGCCAGCTCACCACGGCAGGGGCTCACTGAAGCTTTCTTT; CDR3: CASSPRQGLTEAFF
V: TRBV16; length: 11; J: TRBJ2-5; D: -; size: few; DNA: TGTGCCAGCAGCCAATTGGAGACCCAGTACTTC; CDR3: CASSQLETQYF
V: TRBV6-1; length: 16; J: TRBJ2-1; D: TRBD2; size: -; DNA: TGTGCCAGCAGTGAGACTAGCGGGAGTACCTACAATGAGCAGTTCTTC; CDR3: CASSETSGSTYNEQFF
V: TRBV14; length: 17; J: TRBJ2-3; D: -; size: -; DNA: TGTGCCAGCAGCCAAGATTTGATGGGGCGTCCCCCAGATACGCAGTATTTT; CDR3: CASSQDLMGRPPDTQYF
V: TRBV7-2; length: 18; J: TRBJ2-1; D: TRBD2; size: -; DNA: TGTGCCAGCAGCTTAAGACTACTAGCGGGAGCGTCCTACAATGAGCAGTTCTTC; CDR3: CASSLRLLAGASYNEQFF
V: TRBV3-1; length: 15; J: TRBJ2-1; D: -; size: -; DNA: TGTGCCAGCAGCCCCCGGGACATCATCTACAATGAGCAGTTCTTC; CDR3: CASSPRDIIYNEQFF
V: TRBV2; length: 12; J: TRBJ2-1; D: -; size: -; DNA: TGTGCCACCACGGACGCCTACAATGAGCAGTTCTTC; CDR3: CATTDAYNEQFF
V: TRBV28; length: 17; J: TRBJ2-5; D: TRBD1; size: -; DNA: TGTGCCAGCAGACCCCCCGGGACAGGGGGCAACCAAGAGACCCAGTACTTC; CDR3: CASRPPGTGGNQETQYF
V: TRBV2; length: 15; J: TRBJ2-2; D: -; size: few; DNA: TGTGCCAGCAGTGAAGGAATAGTTAACACCGGGGAGCTGTTTTTT; CDR3: CASSEGIVNTGELFF
V: TRBV12-3/TRBV12-4; length: 15; J: TRBJ2-3; D: TRBD2; size: -; DNA: TGTGCCAGCAGTTTGGTCGGACTAGTTACAGATACGCAGTATTTT; CDR3: CASSLVGLVTDTQYF
V: TRBV28; length: 17; J: TRBJ2-6; D: TRBD1; size: -; DNA: TGTGCCAGCAGTCAGACAGGGGGCGCTTCTGGGGCCAACGTCCTGACTTTC; CDR3: CASSQTGGASGANVLTF
V: TRBV12-5; length: 13; J: TRBJ2-1; D: -; size: -; DNA: TGTGCTAGTTCCGGAGCCCTCTTCGGTGAGCAGTTCTTC; CDR3: CASSGALFGEQFF
V: TRBV4-3; length: 14; J: TRBJ2-1; D: TRBD2; size: many; DNA: TGCGCCAGCATCCGGCTAGCGGAAGGACCTGCACTATTCTTC; CDR3: CASIRLAEGPALFF
V: TRBV9; length: 12; J: TRBJ2-3; D: -; size: many; DNA: TGTGCCAGCAGTCAGACCACAGATACGCAGTATTTT; CDR3: CASSQTTDTQYF
V: TRBV28; length: 16; J: TRBJ1-5; D: TRBD1; size: few; DNA: TGTGCCAGCAGTCCGCCTCGACAGGGAATAAGTCAGCCCCAGCATTTT; CDR3: CASSPPRQGISQPQHF
V: TRBV7-9; length: 14; J: TRBJ1-5; D: -; size: once; DNA: TGTGCCAGCAGCTTATCGATTAGCAATCAGCCCCAGCATTTT; CDR3: CASSLSISNQPQHF
V: TRBV5-5; length: 15; J: TRBJ2-1; D: TRBD2; size: -; DNA: TGTGCCAGCAGCCCCCGGCTAGCGGGAGAGGATGAGCAGTTCTTC; CDR3: CASSPRLAGEDEQFF
V: TRBV29-1; length: 16; J: TRBJ1-2; D: TRBD1; size: -; DNA: TGCAGCGTTGAAGGGGCCGTCGGGACAGAGATCTATGGCTACACCTTC; CDR3: CSVEGAVGTEIYGYTF
V: TRBV7-7; length: 14; J: TRBJ2-5; D: -; size: -; DNA: TGTGCTAGCAGCGGAGACGGACGCCAAGAGACCCAGTACTTC; CDR3: CASSGDGRQETQYF
V: TRBV5-1; length: 13; J: TRBJ1-2; D: -; size: few; DNA: TGCGCCAGCAGCTTGGAAGGGGTTGGTGGCTACACCTTC; CDR3: CASSLEGVGGYTF